This TCR beta chain was captured by sequencing in a study of blood T cell repertoires in COVID-19 (dated by TCRdb to 2019 to 2021). For the wider study: Collaborator samples came from the United States, Italy and Spain and covered acute and convalescent phases of COVID-19. The repertoires were released in a freely available public database meant as a resource for research on the immune response to SARS-CoV-2. The sample metadata nearly always contained a de-identified subject ID, COVID-19 status, age in years and sex. Where HLA class I and class II types were available, the types were taken from metadata supplied by the sample provider, not from assay-based typing. The prospective study material was composed of cDNA or gDNA derived from T cells, B-cell-depleted T cells, or PBMCs. Subjects who had been exposed to COVID-19, were actively infected with it, or had recovered from it provided the deeply sampled blood TCRbeta repertoires that made up the dataset. The samples were drawn from the first 160 participants of the ongoing ImmuneRACE study and from over 950 subjects provided by 6 global collaborators. The study at large found these results: Clinical and demographic metadata were provided uncurated, with the amount varying by source and participant.

Participants in the prospective study were enrolled through a virtual design, were aged 18 to 89 years, and lived in some 24 United States geographic areas. In the prospective study, cohorts were assigned on the basis of participant-reported clinical history obtained from a screening survey and a study questionnaire. Recovered participants in ImmuneRACE Cohort 3 were defined by two consecutive negative NP/OP PCR tests, clearance by a healthcare professional, or resolution of symptoms. In the prospective study, mobile phlebotomists collected whole blood, serum and a nasopharyngeal or oropharyngeal swab from each participant. Over an approximately 2-month period, participants in the prospective study had the option of providing additional blood draws and questionnaires. Before DNA extraction, blood samples from the prospective study were shipped at room temperature or frozen. As to this clone: The antigen it recognizes is unknown. No qualities accompany the bases; no much larger clone lies one base away.

V drops 5 bases and J drops 12 bases, leaving 13 bases in between. In the germline V gene, CDR1 corresponds to SNHLY and CDR2 to FYNNEI. The CDR3 measures 12 amino acids from cysteine to phenylalanine. Only the CDR3 part of the read is kept: 36 bases, read in frame from the first base. The immunoSEQ Assay, a bias-controlled multiplex PCR, was used to amplify TCRbeta CDR3 regions from genomic DNA. Turning to the authors' computational methods: The number of nucleated cells in each sample was estimated by amplification of reference gene primers within the assay. Sequence reads were collapsed and filtered to measure the absolute abundance of every unique TCRbeta CDR3 rearrangement. Productive Simpson clonality was computed per sample as the square root of Simpson's diversity index over productive rearrangements. The table comes from immuneACCESS by way of TCRdb, which keeps in-frame sequences with V and J called. Part of the clones is missing from these tables; in studies checked, under half for an unresolved V gene and the rest for unknown reasons. V and J calls and clone size are those listed in that table; D and trimming were worked out from the DNA. For this sample the table gives around 200,000 clones, of which around 84% were detected only once. About 17% of the sample is held by the ten biggest clonotypes.

The receptor was isolated from a man aged 35 to 55 who had recovered from COVID-19. Sequenced: PBMCs or T cells enriched from blood (not recorded which). Recombination joined TRBV2 with TRBJ1-4; perhaps TRBD1 is the D gene, with 5 bases matching. CDR3 sequence: CASSPGRRQLFF. The DNA sequence follows: TGTGCCAGCAGTCCAGGGCGTAGGCAACTGTTTTTT.